The text below deals with one TCR beta chain. The sample holds a few counts of this clonotype. Its antigen is unknown. Nothing much larger sits one base from this clone, and base qualities are not available. The record originates from a study of CD8 T cells in ankylosing spondylitis (dated by TCRdb to the late 2010s). Regarding the study in general: The study set out to find disease-linked TCR variants by profiling T cell receptor beta repertoires in ankylosing spondylitis patients and healthy donors. Samples of peripheral blood were taken, and for ankylosing spondylitis patients, synovial fluid was collected as well. In total, the full study cohort was made up of roughly 100 healthy donors and more than 20 ankylosing spondylitis patients.

Sequencing was carried out with an Illumina HiSeq 2500. Quantitative 5'-RACE with molecular barcodes was the method used to prepare the TCR beta libraries. On the authors' methods: Disease-linked TCR variants were identified with a new computational method built on a probabilistic model of VDJ rearrangement. Using fastp at Q25 and MiXCR, TCRdb reprocessed the public reads and kept productive beta chains. Each CDR3 protein gets just one entry, which takes the most common genes and DNA from the rows behind it. TCRdb's processing, not the authors', yielded these V and J calls. A total of over 450,000 distinct CDR3 sequences appear in this sample, more than 9.5% of them only once. Almost 7% of the sample belongs to the ten largest clones. The CDR3, cysteine through phenylalanine, is 17 amino acids long. Just CDR3 DNA is preserved here, 51 bases in frame from base 1. The germline V gene provides CDR1 KGHDR and CDR2 SFDVKD. V has 3 bases trimmed and J has 1 base trimmed; junction bases matching no gene number 9.

What the work shows at the level of the full study, not this receptor alone: The disease-linked clones were reported to be significantly enriched in matched synovial fluid samples from ankylosing spondylitis patients. Some TCR beta motif variants had previously been reported in synovial fluid and blood of reactive arthritis patients, which suggested common disease-initiation mechanisms. In peripheral blood, the disease-linked clones were found at relatively low frequencies and had a CD8+ phenotype. A TCR beta motif made up of several highly homologous amino acid variants appeared to be characteristic of blood from ankylosing spondylitis patients.

Input material: blood, either unsorted or a sorted T cell fraction (not recorded which). The receptor comes from a male donor with ankylosing spondylitis. This chain is built from TRBV24-1 and TRBJ2-3; TRBD1 matches 7 bases in the middle. The DNA sequence is as follows: TGTGCCACCAGTGATCCTCAGGGGGTACTGGGCACAGATACGCAGTATTTT. It encodes CATSDPQGVLGTDTQYF.